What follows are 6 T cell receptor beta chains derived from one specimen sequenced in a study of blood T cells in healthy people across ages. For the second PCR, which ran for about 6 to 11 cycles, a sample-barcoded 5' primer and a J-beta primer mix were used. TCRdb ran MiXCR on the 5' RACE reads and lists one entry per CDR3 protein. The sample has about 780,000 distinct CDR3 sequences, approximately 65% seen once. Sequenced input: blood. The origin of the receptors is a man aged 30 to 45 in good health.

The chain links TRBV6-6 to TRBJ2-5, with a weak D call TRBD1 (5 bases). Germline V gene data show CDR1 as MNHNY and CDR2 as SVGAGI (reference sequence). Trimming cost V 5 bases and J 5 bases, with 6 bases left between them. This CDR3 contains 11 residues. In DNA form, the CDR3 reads TGTGCCAGCAGTCACAGGGAGACCCAGTACTTC. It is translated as CASSHRETQYF.

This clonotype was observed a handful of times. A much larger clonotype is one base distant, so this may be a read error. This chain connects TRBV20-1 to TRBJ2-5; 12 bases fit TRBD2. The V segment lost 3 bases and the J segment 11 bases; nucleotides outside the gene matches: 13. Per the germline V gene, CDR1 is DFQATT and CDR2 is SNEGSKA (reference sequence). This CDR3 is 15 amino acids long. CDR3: CSASPASGGANEQYF. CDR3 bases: TGCAGTGCTAGCCCGGCTAGCGGGGGGGCAAATGAGCAGTACTTC.

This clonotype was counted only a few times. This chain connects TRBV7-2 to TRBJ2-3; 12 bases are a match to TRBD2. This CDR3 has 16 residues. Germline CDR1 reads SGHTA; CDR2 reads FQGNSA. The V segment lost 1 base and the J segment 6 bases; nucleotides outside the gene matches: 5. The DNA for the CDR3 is TGTGCCAGCAGCTTAGTAGCTAGCGGGGGGGGGGATACGCAGTATTTT. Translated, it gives CASSLVASGGGDTQYF.

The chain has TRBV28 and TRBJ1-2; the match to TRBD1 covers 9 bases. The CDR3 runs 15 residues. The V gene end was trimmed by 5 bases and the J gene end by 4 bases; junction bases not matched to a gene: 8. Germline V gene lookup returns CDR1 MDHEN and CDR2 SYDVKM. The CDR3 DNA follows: TGTGCCAGCAGTCCCGGGGACAGGGACCCCTATGGCTACACCTTC. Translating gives CASSPGDRDPYGYTF.

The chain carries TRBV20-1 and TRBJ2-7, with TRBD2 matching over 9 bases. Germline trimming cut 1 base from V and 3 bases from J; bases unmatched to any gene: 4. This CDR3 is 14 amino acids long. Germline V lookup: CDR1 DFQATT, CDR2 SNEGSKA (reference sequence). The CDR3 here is CSARVLAGHYEQYF. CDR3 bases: TGCAGTGCTAGAGTCCTAGCGGGGCACTACGAGCAGTACTTC.

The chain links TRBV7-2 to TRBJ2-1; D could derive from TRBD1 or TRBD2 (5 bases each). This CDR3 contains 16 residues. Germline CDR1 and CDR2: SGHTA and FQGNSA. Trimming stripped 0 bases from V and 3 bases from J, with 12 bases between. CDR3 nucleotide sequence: TGTGCCAGCAGCTTAGCGCGTGGGGGTGGCTACAATGAGCAGTTCTTC. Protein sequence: CASSLARGGGYNEQFF. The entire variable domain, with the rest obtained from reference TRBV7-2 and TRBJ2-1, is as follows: GAGVSQSPSNKVTEKGKDVELRCDPISGHTALYWYRQSLGQGLEFLIYFQGNSAPDKSGLPSDRFSAERTGGSVSTLTIQRTQQEDSAVYLCASSLARGGGYNEQFFGPGTRLTVL.